A single sample gave rise to the 26 T cell receptor beta chains below, sequenced in a study of blood T cell repertoires in COVID-19. Some clones are missing from TCRdb's copy, which holds only in-frame ones; the method was immunoSEQ multiplex PCR. The table records over 150,000 clones, about 85% of them present only once. Input material: peripheral blood. The receptors stem from a middle-aged man with acute or convalescent COVID-19.

Only one count was recorded for this clone. V usage is TRBV4-3 and J usage is TRBJ2-7, with D possibly TRBD2 on 6 matching bases. The ends were cut back, 1 base at V and 2 bases at J, with 12 bases in the middle. This CDR3 comprises 15 residues. The germline gives CDR1 LGHNA, CDR2 YSLEER. CDR3 sequence: CASSQGPSVAYEQYF. The CDR3 region has the DNA TGCGCCAGCAGCCAAGGGCCTAGCGTCGCCTACGAGCAGTACTTC.

The genes are TRBV2 and TRBJ1-1; D unresolved. V was shortened by 7 bases and J by 6 bases, with 12 bases between the two germline ends. Germline assignment: CDR1 SNHLY and CDR2 FYNNEI. The CDR3 covers 12 residues. This CDR3 is CASKMESPEAFF. Written as DNA, the CDR3 is TGTGCCAGCAAGATGGAGAGCCCTGAAGCTTTCTTT.

The chain links TRBV3-1 (or the pseudogene TRBV3-2) to TRBJ1-2; D uncertain. The CDR3 runs to 13 residues. V was pared by 2 bases and J by 1 base, with 5 bases between. The germline CDR1 and CDR2 sequences are LGHDT and YNNKEL (reference sequence). In DNA, the CDR3 is TGTGCCAGCAGCCAACTAGGTAACTATGGCTACACCTTC. Amino acid sequence: CASSQLGNYGYTF.

The gene calls are TRBV11-2 and TRBJ1-2; D perhaps matches TRBD1 (5 bases). CDR3 size: 14 residues. The germline CDR1 and CDR2 sequences are SGHAT and FQNNGV. Trimming left V 3 bases short and J 5 bases short, with 13 bases between. This chain's CDR3 is CASSFTGRGYGYTF. The CDR3 nucleotides read TGTGCCAGCAGCTTTACGGGCCGGGGGTATGGCTACACCTTC.

J is TRBJ2-2 and V is TRBV2, with 11 bases lining up with TRBD2. From germline, CDR1 is SNHLY and CDR2 FYNNEI. CDR3 length: 14 residues. V gave up 8 bases and J gave up 5 bases; unmatched junction bases: 4. The CDR3 region has the DNA TGTGCCAGCTTAGCGGGGGGGCGGACCGGGGAGCTGTTTTTT. It encodes CASLAGGRTGELFF.

Turning to this clone: This CDR3 is also generated by other DNA sequences in the sample. The V call is TRBV7-9, the J call TRBJ1-1; D is perhaps TRBD1 (5 bases). CDR1 and CDR2 from the germline V gene are SEHNR and FQNEAQ (reference sequence). Trimming shortened V by 1 base and J by 0 bases, and 6 bases separated the two germline ends. The CDR3 is made up of 14 amino acids. For the CDR3, the DNA is TGTGCCAGCAGCTTAGGACAGTTGAACACTGAAGCTTTCTTT. This translates into CASSLGQLNTEAFF.

The J gene is TRBJ1-2, the V gene TRBV20-1; tentatively, D is TRBD1 (6 bases). Trimming shortened V by 8 bases and J by 4 bases, and 11 bases separated the two germline ends. From germline, CDR1 is DFQATT and CDR2 SNEGSKA (reference sequence). This CDR3 comprises 11 residues. DNA of the CDR3: TGCAGTACAGGGACCGGCTATGGCTACACCTTC. It specifies CSTGTGYGYTF.

In its sample, this clone was seen once. The chain carries TRBV6-5 and TRBJ1-1; TRBD1 matches at 7 bases. The length of the CDR3 is 16 residues. The V gene end was trimmed by 2 bases and the J gene end by 0 bases; junction bases not matched to a gene: 6. The germline gives CDR1 MNHEY, CDR2 SVGAGI. CDR3: CASSYTRQGVNTEAFF. CDR3 bases: TGTGCCAGCAGTTACACCCGACAGGGCGTGAACACTGAAGCTTTCTTT.

This sequence joins TRBV13 and TRBJ2-7, with TRBD1 matching 9 bases. Germline lookup yields CDR1 PRHDT and CDR2 FYEKMQ (reference sequence). The CDR3 contains 15 residues. V lost 5 bases to trimming and J lost 6 bases; unmatched junction nucleotides: 11. The DNA for the CDR3 is TGTGCCAGCAGCGACTACCGGGACAGGGCTGGCGAGCAGTACTTC. Translating gives CASSDYRDRAGEQYF.

This clone was recorded many times. The rearrangement links TRBV2 to TRBJ1-1, with D uncertain. The germline CDR1 and CDR2 sequences are SNHLY and FYNNEI. V was cut by 5 bases and J by 1 base, with 8 bases left in between. The CDR3 is 13 amino acids. CDR3 sequence (DNA): TGTGCCAGCAGTCGCGAGCCGAACACTGAAGCTTTCTTT. Translating it yields CASSREPNTEAFF. Looking up the rest from reference TRBV2 and TRBJ1-1 gives the full variable domain: EPEVTQTPSHQVTQMGQEVILRCVPISNHLYFYWYRQILGQKVEFLVSFYNNEISEKSEIFDDQFSVERPDGSNFTLKIRSTKLEDSAMYFCASSREPNTEAFFGQGTRLTVV.

The genes are TRBV6-5 and TRBJ2-3; D is perhaps TRBD2 (6 bases). V dropped 8 bases and J dropped 7 bases, with 22 bases sitting between them. The CDR3 loop spans 15 amino acids. Germline V gene lookup returns CDR1 MNHEY and CDR2 SVGAGI. The CDR3 nucleotides read TGTGCCAGCGAACTCGGGACTCCCGACCCTTATACGCAGTATTTT. This sequence encodes CASELGTPDPYTQYF.

V usage is TRBV5-3 and J usage is TRBJ1-5; D might be TRBD1 (5 bases). TRBV5-3 is marked as an open reading frame, function uncertain. Trimming stripped 3 bases from V and 2 bases from J, with 6 bases between. CDR3 length equals 13 residues. The CDR3 region is CARSSQGNQPQHF. In DNA form, the CDR3 reads TGTGCCAGAAGCTCACAGGGCAATCAGCCCCAGCATTTT.

The genes are TRBV12-3 or TRBV12-4 and TRBJ1-2; D is perhaps TRBD1 (5 bases). This CDR3 contains 12 residues. V was cut by 9 bases and J by 5 bases, with 13 bases left in between. The CDR3 DNA sequence: TGTGCCAGTAGTCAGCAGGGATATGGCTACACCTTC. This codes for CASSQQGYGYTF.

V and J are TRBV3-1 (or the pseudogene TRBV3-2) and TRBJ1-1; the D gene is possibly TRBD1 (6 bases). Germline CDR1 is LGHDT and CDR2 is YNNKEL (reference sequence). V lost 5 bases and J 7 bases, leaving 11 bases between the germline ends. The CDR3 is 12 residues long. The CDR3 coding sequence is TGTGCCAGCAGCGACCGGGACATTGAAGCTTTCTTT. Protein: CASSDRDIEAFF.

The V and J genes are TRBV5-1 and TRBJ1-1, with 8 positions matching TRBD1. Looked up from germline, CDR1 is SGHRS and CDR2 is YFSETQ. The CDR3 spans 16 residues. Losses at the gene ends were 0 bases for V and 1 base for J; bases not matched to a gene: 5. The CDR3 DNA sequence: TGCGCCAGCAGCTTGGAGGCAGGGGGCAGGAACACTGAAGCTTTCTTT. Translating gives CASSLEAGGRNTEAFF.

This clone was detected once. The chain recombines TRBV7-3 with TRBJ2-7; 7 positions agree with TRBD2. The V segment lost 5 bases and the J segment 5 bases; nucleotides outside the gene matches: 6. CDR3 size: 13 residues. Per germline, CDR1 SGHTA and CDR2 FQGTGA. The CDR3 protein is CASSKNGGNEQYF. CDR3 sequence (DNA): TGTGCCAGCAGCAAGAACGGGGGGAACGAGCAGTACTTC. The full variable domain, rest sourced from reference TRBV7-3 and TRBJ2-7, is GAGVSQTPSNKVTEKGKYVELRCDPISGHTALYWYRQSLGQGPEFLIYFQGTGAADDSGLPNDRFFAVRPEGSVSTLKIQRTERGDSAVYLCASSKNGGNEQYFGPGTRLTVT.

This chain uses TRBV20-1 with TRBJ2-5; 11 bases map to TRBD2. CDR3 length equals 13 residues. After removal of 3 bases from V and 8 bases from J, the junction contained 5 bases not matched to a gene. Looked up from germline, CDR1 is DFQATT and CDR2 is SNEGSKA (reference sequence). CDR3 sequence: CSASTSGGFTQYF. The CDR3 coding sequence is TGCAGTGCTAGTACTAGCGGGGGCTTCACCCAGTACTTC.

The chain couples TRBV12-3 or TRBV12-4 to TRBJ1-6; D is uncertain. Deletions cut 5 bases from V and 8 bases from J, with 7 bases between. This CDR3 spans 12 amino acids. This CDR3 is CASSPRDSPLHF. CDR3 nucleotides: TGTGCCAGCAGTCCTCGGGATTCACCCCTCCACTTT.

To note about this clone: The junction does not match germline at one end; this may be a read error. The rearrangement joins TRBV6-1 to TRBJ1-5; 7 nucleotides match TRBD1. This CDR3 comprises 15 residues. Germline CDR1 is MNHNS and CDR2 is SASEGT. CDR3 sequence: CASSQAGGLNQPQHF. The CDR3 DNA reads as TGTGCCAGCAGTCAAGCAGGGGGTCTCAATCAGCCCCAGCATTTT.

The chain joins TRBV15 to TRBJ1-6, with 11 bases fitting TRBD1. Germline trimming cut 5 bases from V and 8 bases from J; bases unmatched to any gene: 8. This CDR3 has 16 residues. Germline-derived CDR1 and CDR2 are LNHNV and YYDKDF (reference sequence). The CDR3 coding sequence is TGTGCCACCAGCCCCCGGACAGGGGGCTGGGATTCACCCCTCCACTTT. It specifies CATSPRTGGWDSPLHF.

This chain links TRBV9 with TRBJ2-3, with 8 positions matching TRBD2. This CDR3 has 15 residues. CDR1 SGDLS and CDR2 YYNGEE come from the germline V gene. With V trimmed by 0 bases and J by 5 bases, 5 bases remained unmatched. CDR3 region: CASSVEAGALDTQYF. CDR3 sequence (DNA): TGTGCCAGCAGCGTAGAAGCGGGGGCCCTAGATACGCAGTATTTT.

The gene calls are TRBV13 and TRBJ2-7; 10 nucleotides align to TRBD2. CDR1 and CDR2 (germline): PRHDT, FYEKMQ (reference sequence). V trimming: 4 bases; J trimming: 7 bases; junction bases outside the gene matches: 7. The CDR3 contains 14 residues. CDR3 DNA: TGTGCCAGCAGCTCTCTAGCGGGGGTGGGTGAGCAGTACTTC. Residues: CASSSLAGVGEQYF.

The V and J genes are TRBV5-1 and TRBJ1-1; 7 bases are shared with TRBD1. The CDR3 covers 15 residues. Unmatched junction bases numbered 3, after V lost 0 bases and J lost 1 base. CDR1 is SGHRS, CDR2 YFSETQ, per germline. The CDR3 nucleotides are TGCGCCAGCAGCTTGGCCTCAGGGGGGAACACTGAAGCTTTCTTT. This sequence encodes CASSLASGGNTEAFF.

The chain links TRBV4-1 to TRBJ1-3; 9 nucleotides agree with TRBD1. Trimming removed 1 base from V and 3 bases from J; junction bases left unmatched: 1. There are 15 residues in the CDR3. Germline CDR1 reads MGHRA; CDR2 reads YSYEKL. This chain's CDR3 is CASSQGGQGGNTIYF. CDR3 DNA sequence: TGCGCCAGCAGCCAAGGGGGACAGGGTGGAAACACCATATATTTT.

The chain combines TRBV3-1 (or the pseudogene TRBV3-2) with TRBJ2-5; the match to TRBD1 covers 8 bases. The germline V gene has CDR1 LGHDT and CDR2 YNNKEL (reference sequence). The CDR3 runs 15 residues. V trimming: 3 bases; J trimming: 1 base; junction bases outside the gene matches: 4. This chain's CDR3 is CASSHAGTGQETQYF. DNA for the CDR3: TGTGCCAGCAGCCATGCCGGGACAGGCCAAGAGACCCAGTACTTC.

This clone was seen a single time. The J gene is TRBJ1-2, the V gene TRBV5-5; 7 nucleotides match TRBD1. Unmatched junction bases numbered 4, after V lost 1 base and J lost 1 base. Germline loops: CDR1 SGHKS, CDR2 YYEKEE (reference sequence). The CDR3 spans 15 residues. The CDR3 loop reads CASSLWDSSNYGYTF. The CDR3 DNA follows: TGTGCCAGCAGCTTGTGGGACAGCAGTAACTATGGCTACACCTTC.